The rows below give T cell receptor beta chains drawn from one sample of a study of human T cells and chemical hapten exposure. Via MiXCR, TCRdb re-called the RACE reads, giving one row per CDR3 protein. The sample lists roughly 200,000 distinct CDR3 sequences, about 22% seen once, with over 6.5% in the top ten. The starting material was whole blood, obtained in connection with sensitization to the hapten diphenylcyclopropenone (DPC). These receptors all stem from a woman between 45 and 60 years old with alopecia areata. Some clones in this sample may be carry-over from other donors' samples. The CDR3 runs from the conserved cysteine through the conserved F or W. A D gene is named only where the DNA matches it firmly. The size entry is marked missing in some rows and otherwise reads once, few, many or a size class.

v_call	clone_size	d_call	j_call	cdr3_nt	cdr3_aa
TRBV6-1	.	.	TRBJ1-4	TGTGCCAGCAGTGATGGTAACAGGAATGAAAAACTGTTTTTT	CASSDGNRNEKLFF
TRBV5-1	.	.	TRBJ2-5	TGCGCCAGCAAAGCGGAAGAGACCCAGTACTTC	CASKAEETQYF
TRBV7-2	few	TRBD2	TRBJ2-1	TGTGCCAGCAGCCCCCGGACTAGGCCCCCGATGGCCCAGTTCTTC	CASSPRTRPPMAQFF
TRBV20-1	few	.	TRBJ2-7	TGCAGTGCTAGACCGACCGTGGGTCGGTACGAGCAGTACTTC	CSARPTVGRYEQYF
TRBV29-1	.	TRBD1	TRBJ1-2	TGCAGCGTTTCCCCGGACAGGGTACTTCCCCCATATGGCTACACCTTC	CSVSPDRVLPPYGYTF
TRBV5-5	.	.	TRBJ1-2	TGTGCCAGCAGCTTGGACCCTACACTTCGCAACTATGGCTACACCTTC	CASSLDPTLRNYGYTF
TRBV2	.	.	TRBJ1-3	TGTGCCAGCAGTCAGGTGATCTCTGGAAACACCATATATTTT	CASSQVISGNTIYF
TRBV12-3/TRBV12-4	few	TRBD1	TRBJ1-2	TGTGCCAGCAGTTTAGCGCAGGGGGCAAGTGGCTACACCTTC	CASSLAQGASGYTF
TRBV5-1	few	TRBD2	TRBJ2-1	TGCGCCAGCAGCCCCTCCGGGACTAGTTCCAATGAGCAGTTCTTC	CASSPSGTSSNEQFF
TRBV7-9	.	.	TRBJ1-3	TGTGCCAGCAGCTTAGGCGGGGTCTCTGGAAACACCATATATTTT	CASSLGGVSGNTIYF
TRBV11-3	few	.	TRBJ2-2	TGTGCCAGCAGCTCAACACGGTTGAACACCGGGGAGCTGTTTTTT	CASSSTRLNTGELFF
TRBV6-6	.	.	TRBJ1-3	TGTGCCAGCACTGTCGGGGCTGGAAACACCATATATTTT	CASTVGAGNTIYF
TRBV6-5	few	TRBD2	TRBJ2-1	TGTGCCAGCAGCCCCGGACTAGCGGGAGATGGGTACAATGAGCAGTTCTTC	CASSPGLAGDGYNEQFF
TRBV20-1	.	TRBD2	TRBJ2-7	TGCAGTGCGGCCAAGCGGGAGTTTAAAGAGCAGTACTTC	CSAAKREFKEQYF
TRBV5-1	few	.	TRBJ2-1	TGCGCCAGCAGCTTGCAAAGCCCAGACAATGAGCAGTTCTTC	CASSLQSPDNEQFF
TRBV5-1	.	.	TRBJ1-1	TGCGCCAGCATAAACGGACGTAACACTGAAGCTTTCTTT	CASINGRNTEAFF
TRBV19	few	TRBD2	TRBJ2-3	TGTGCCAGTAGTCTATGGGGTAGCGGGAGGATGGCAGATACGCAGTATTTT	CASSLWGSGRMADTQYF
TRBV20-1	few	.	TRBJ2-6	TGCAGTGCTTCACGCTCGGGACGGCACTCTGGGGCCAACGTCCTGACTTTC	CSASRSGRHSGANVLTF
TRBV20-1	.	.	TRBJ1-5	TGCAGTGCTAGAGAGGTGGGCCGGGGGGACAATCAGCCCCAGCATTTT	CSAREVGRGDNQPQHF
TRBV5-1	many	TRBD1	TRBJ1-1	TGCGCCAGCAGCTTGGCTGGACAGGGAGGCTCGTCTTTCTTT	CASSLAGQGGSSFF
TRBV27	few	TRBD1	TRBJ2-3	TGTGCCAGCAGTCACAGGGGGGACACAGATACGCAGTATTTT	CASSHRGDTDTQYF
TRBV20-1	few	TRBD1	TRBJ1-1	TGCAGTGGGTTAAGTCAGGGGGCTTCTGAAGCTTTCTTT	CSGLSQGASEAFF
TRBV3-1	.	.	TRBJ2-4	TGTGCCAGCAGCCAAGACTCTAGCAGAAACATTCAGTACTTC	CASSQDSSRNIQYF
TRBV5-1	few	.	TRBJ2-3	TGCGCCAGCAGCCTCGACCCGGCGTCCACAGATACGCAGTATTTT	CASSLDPASTDTQYF
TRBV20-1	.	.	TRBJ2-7	TGCAGTGCCATCCCCGGGCGTGCGGTAGGGGAGCAGTACTTC	CSAIPGRAVGEQYF
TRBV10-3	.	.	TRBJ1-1	TGTGCCATCAGTGTAGGGAACACTGAAGCTTTCTTT	CAISVGNTEAFF
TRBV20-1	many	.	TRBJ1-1	TGCAGTGCTCGAGGGGGGACTGAAGCTTTCTTT	CSARGGTEAFF
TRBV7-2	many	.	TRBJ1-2	TGTGCCAGCAGCTTATTTTCGGCAGGCGGTAACTATGGCTACACCTTC	CASSLFSAGGNYGYTF
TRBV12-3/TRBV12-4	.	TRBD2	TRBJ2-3	TGTGCCGTTAGCGGGACCACAGATACGCAGTATTTT	CAVSGTTDTQYF
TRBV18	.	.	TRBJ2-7	TGTGCCAGCTCACCACGGACGGGAGTCAGTTACGAGCAGTACTTC	CASSPRTGVSYEQYF
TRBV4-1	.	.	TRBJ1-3	TGCGCCAGCAGCCAAGGAAGGGCGGTCTCTGGAAACACCATATATTTT	CASSQGRAVSGNTIYF
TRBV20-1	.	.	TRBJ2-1	TGCAGTGCTAGGGCCCGACTTGGGGTCTCTGGTGAGCAGTTCTTC	CSARARLGVSGEQFF
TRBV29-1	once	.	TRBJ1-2	TGCAGCGTTGCGCGGGACAATTATGGCTACACCTTC	CSVARDNYGYTF
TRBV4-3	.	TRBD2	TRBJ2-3	TGTGCCAGCAGCCAAGATCTACTAGCGGGACACACAGATACGCAGTATTTT	CASSQDLLAGHTDTQYF
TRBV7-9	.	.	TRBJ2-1	TGTGCCAGCAGCTTAGGTCTAGCAGATACCCTAAATGAGCAGTTCTTC	CASSLGLADTLNEQFF
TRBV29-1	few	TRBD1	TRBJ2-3	TGCAGCGTCACCTGGACAGGGGGAACCACAGATACGCAGTATTTT	CSVTWTGGTTDTQYF
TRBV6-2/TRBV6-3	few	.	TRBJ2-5	TGTGCCAGCAGTTACGGAGTTTTAGAGACCCAGTACTTC	CASSYGVLETQYF
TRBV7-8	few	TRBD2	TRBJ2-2	TGTGCCAGCAGCTTCACTAGCGGGAGCTCAGGCACCGGGGAGCTGTTTTTT	CASSFTSGSSGTGELFF
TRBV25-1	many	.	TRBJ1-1	TGTGCCAGCAGCCCCCGAGGGGGGACTGAAGCTTTCTTT	CASSPRGGTEAFF
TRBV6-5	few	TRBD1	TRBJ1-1	TGTGCCAGCACCACGACAGGGGTGGTCGCTGAAGCTTTCTTT	CASTTTGVVAEAFF
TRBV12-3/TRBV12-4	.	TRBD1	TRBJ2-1	TGTGCCAGCAACCTCGATACACGGACAGGGGGAGAGCAGTTCTTC	CASNLDTRTGGEQFF